One and the same sample provided the 24 T cell receptor beta chains below, sequenced in a study of PD-1 blockade in classical Hodgkin lymphoma. This table comes from immunoSEQ multiplex PCR, and its TCRdb copy is limited to in-frame clones, with some not included. The repertoire includes fewer than 45,000 clones, roughly 65% of them detected once, and 3% to 3.5% sits in the top ten. Time point here: cycle 4 day 1 (C4D1), after 6 weeks of nivolumab. Each of the patients experienced relapse following autologous stem cell transplantation, and their brentuximab vedotin exposure differed. Sequencing was performed on peripheral blood mononuclear cells (PBMCs), taken before the fourth cycle of nivolumab. These receptors were collected from a human donor with classical Hodgkin lymphoma.

Remarks on this clone: The identical CDR3 is also encoded by other nucleotide sequences in the sample. This sequence joins TRBV28 and TRBJ2-5; D unresolved. Germline CDR1 MDHEN, CDR2 SYDVKM. The CDR3 spans 12 residues. V lost 1 base and J 5 bases, leaving 5 bases between the germline ends. CDR3 sequence: CASSLLAETQYF. For the CDR3, the DNA is TGTGCCAGCAGTTTATTGGCGGAGACCCAGTACTTC.

This clone was seen a handful of times. The chain uses TRBV27 and TRBJ2-4; D remains unclear. Germline CDR1 and CDR2: MNHEY and SMNVEV (reference sequence). V was clipped by 2 bases and J by 0 bases, with 8 bases between them. This CDR3 comprises 15 residues. The CDR3 DNA reads as TGTGCCAGCAGTTTAATTGGGGTAGCCAAAAACATTCAGTACTTC. Amino acid sequence: CASSLIGVAKNIQYF.

The chain uses TRBV15 and TRBJ2-1, with 10 bases matching TRBD1. The V gene end was trimmed by 1 base and the J gene end by 2 bases; junction bases not matched to a gene: 2. The CDR3 loop spans 16 amino acids. Germline values: CDR1 LNHNV, CDR2 YYDKDF (reference sequence). CDR3 residues: CATSRAGTGAYNEQFF. For the CDR3, the DNA is TGTGCCACCAGCAGAGCTGGGACAGGGGCCTACAATGAGCAGTTCTTC.

By sample share, this clone is medium-sized. This CDR3 is also generated by other DNA sequences in the sample. V is TRBV2 and J is TRBJ1-2; 8 bases match TRBD1. The V gene's germline CDR1 is SNHLY and CDR2 FYNNEI. V shed 6 bases and J 4 bases; nucleotides not matched to a gene: 4. The CDR3 has 13 residues. The CDR3 DNA reads as TGTGCCAGCAGCGGGGGACAGGCCTATGGCTACACCTTC. It yields the protein CASSGGQAYGYTF.

Regarding this clone: This sequence may be a read error, since a much larger clone differs from it by one base. This chain links TRBV6-5 with TRBJ2-7; no definite D call. V lost 4 bases, J lost 3 bases, and 10 bases lay in between. Germline V gene lookup returns CDR1 MNHEY and CDR2 SVGAGI. The CDR3 spans 13 residues. CDR3 amino acids: CASSSEHNYEQYF. The CDR3 region has the DNA TGTGCCAGCAGTTCAGAACATAACTACGAGCAGTACTTC.

This clone has a handful of counts. V and J are TRBV28 and TRBJ2-4, with D hard to call. The CDR3 contains 14 residues. Germline V lookup: CDR1 MDHEN, CDR2 SYDVKM. V was clipped by 8 bases and J by 0 bases, with 11 bases between them. The CDR3 region is CASRKRLAKNIQYF. The CDR3 bases are TGTGCCAGCCGGAAAAGACTAGCCAAAAACATTCAGTACTTC.

This chain joins TRBV10-3 and TRBJ1-5; perhaps TRBD1 as D (5 bases). Germline V gene sequence: CDR1 ENHRY, CDR2 SYGVKD. Deletions cut 10 bases from V and 6 bases from J, with 13 bases between. The CDR3 covers 12 residues. CDR3 protein: CATAGTSQPQHF. CDR3 DNA: TGTGCCACCGCCGGGACGAGTCAGCCCCAGCATTTT.

This chain joins TRBV18 and TRBJ1-2; D unresolved. The CDR3 is 13 residues long. Germline V gene sequence: CDR1 KGHSH, CDR2 LQKENI. The V end was cut by 3 bases, the J end by 4 bases, with 9 bases between. The CDR3 loop is CASSPADLYGYTF. The DNA for the CDR3 is TGTGCCAGCTCACCGGCAGACCTCTATGGCTACACCTTC.

This clone was seen just once. The chain joins TRBV6-1 to TRBJ1-1; D is uncertain. The CDR3 runs to 12 residues. Trimming removed 5 bases from V and 0 bases from J, with 4 bases in between. Germline V gene data show CDR1 as MNHNS and CDR2 as SASEGT. The CDR3, as DNA: TGTGCCAGCAGTTATCTGAACACTGAAGCTTTCTTT. Protein sequence: CASSYLNTEAFF.

The CDR3 coding sequence is TGTGCCAGCTCACCTGGGACGGAGGAAGTTGCAACTAATGAAAAACTGTTTTTT. Protein product: CASSPGTEEVATNEKLFF. This chain links TRBV18 with TRBJ1-4; D may be TRBD1 (5 bases). Germline lookup yields CDR1 KGHSH and CDR2 LQKENI. CDR3 length equals 18 residues. V was clipped by 3 bases and J by 0 bases, with 17 bases between them.

V usage is TRBV7-2 and J usage is TRBJ1-3; 8 nucleotides line up with TRBD1. CDR3 size: 17 residues. The V gene's germline CDR1 is SGHTA and CDR2 FQGNSA. Germline trimming cut 7 bases from V and 0 bases from J; bases unmatched to any gene: 11. CDR3: CASTLTGVSFSGNTIYF. CDR3 nucleotide sequence: TGTGCCAGCACCTTGACAGGGGTCTCCTTCTCTGGAAACACCATATATTTT.

The genes are TRBV10-3 and TRBJ2-2, with 9 bases aligning to TRBD1. The trim removed 8 bases at V and 6 bases at J, leaving 7 bases unmatched. The germline gives CDR1 ENHRY, CDR2 SYGVKD. The CDR3 covers 14 residues. The CDR3 coding sequence is TGTGCCATCGGGACAGGGTTTGGAGCCGGGGAGCTGTTTTTT. Translated, it gives CAIGTGFGAGELFF.

J is TRBJ2-1 and V is TRBV18; a possible D gene is TRBD2 (5 bases). The CDR3 loop spans 15 amino acids. The V gene's germline CDR1 is KGHSH and CDR2 LQKENI. The ends were cut back, 1 base at V and 9 bases at J, with 16 bases in the middle. The DNA of the CDR3 is TGTGCCAGCTCACCACTTGGAGGCGACCGGGCTGAGCAGTTCTTC. Its translation: CASSPLGGDRAEQFF.

This clone came up a few times. The rearrangement links TRBV18 to TRBJ2-5; 8 bases align to TRBD2. J was trimmed by 1 base and V by 8 bases; bases with no gene match: 3. Per germline, CDR1 KGHSH and CDR2 LQKENI. The CDR3 is made up of 13 amino acids. DNA of the CDR3: TGTGCCAGCATGCGGGGGGTCCAAGAGACCCAGTACTTC. This translates into CASMRGVQETQYF.

The sample holds many counts of this clone. The V gene is TRBV6-4, the J gene TRBJ1-6; no clear D. Germline CDR1 is MRHNA and CDR2 is SNTAGT. The V and J ends lost 0 bases and 7 bases respectively, with 4 bases between them. The CDR3 runs 13 residues. The CDR3 protein is CASSDSGNSPLHF. In nucleotides, the CDR3 is TGTGCCAGCAGTGACTCCGGGAATTCACCCCTCCACTTT.

The chain is built from TRBV30 and TRBJ2-1; TRBD2 aligns across 7 bases. V trimming: 1 base; J trimming: 1 base; junction bases outside the gene matches: 7. CDR1 and CDR2 from the germline V gene are GTSNPN and SVGIG (reference sequence). This CDR3 has 16 residues. The CDR3 DNA reads TGTGCCTGGAGTGGAGGCGGGAGTAGGTCCTACAATGAGCAGTTCTTC. It specifies CAWSGGGSRSYNEQFF.

This chain uses TRBV10-1 with TRBJ1-1, with D perhaps matching TRBD1 (5 bases). The germline gives CDR1 WNHNN, CDR2 SYGVQD (reference sequence). V lost 6 bases and J 8 bases, leaving 22 bases between the germline ends. The CDR3 covers 15 residues. In DNA, the CDR3 is TGCGCCAGCAGACCCCTAAGGGGCCTAATCCTGGAAGCTTTCTTT. It specifies CASRPLRGLILEAFF.

V is TRBV10-3 and J is TRBJ1-1; D is perhaps TRBD1 (5 bases). CDR3 length equals 12 residues. The ends were cut back, 4 bases at V and 6 bases at J, with 9 bases in the middle. The germline V gene encodes CDR1 ENHRY and CDR2 SYGVKD. In DNA form, the CDR3 reads TGTGCCATCAGTGCCCAGGGTGCTGAAGCTTTCTTT. This gives the protein CAISAQGAEAFF.

The chain uses TRBV28 and TRBJ1-6; the match to TRBD1 covers 9 bases. Germline CDR1 and CDR2: MDHEN and SYDVKM. V lost 3 bases to trimming and J lost 6 bases; unmatched junction nucleotides: 6. This CDR3 comprises 16 residues. The CDR3 here is CASSFQWDRANSPLHF. In DNA form, the CDR3 reads TGTGCCAGCAGTTTCCAGTGGGACAGGGCTAATTCACCCCTCCACTTT.

The V gene is TRBV7-2, the J gene TRBJ1-2, with D possibly TRBD1 on 6 matching bases. There are 12 residues in the CDR3. V dropped 4 bases and J dropped 4 bases, with 7 bases sitting between them. CDR1 SGHTA and CDR2 FQGNSA come from the germline V gene. The CDR3 sequence: CASSSTGYGYTF. The CDR3 DNA reads as TGTGCCAGCAGCTCGACAGGCTATGGCTACACCTTC.

J is TRBJ2-3 and V is TRBV30, with 7 bases lining up with TRBD1. The V and J ends lost 3 bases and 4 bases, in that order; junction bases with no gene match: 10. Germline assignment: CDR1 GTSNPN and CDR2 SVGIG (reference sequence). The length of the CDR3 is 15 residues. CDR3 sequence reads: CAWRVRDRGADTQYF. The CDR3 DNA is TGTGCCTGGAGGGTCCGGGACAGAGGCGCAGATACGCAGTATTTT.

At least ten counts were recorded for this clone. This chain uses TRBV19 with TRBJ1-5; no firm D call. Trimming took 2 bases from V and 10 from J, leaving 12 bases between them. Germline V gives CDR1 LNHDA, CDR2 SQIVND (reference sequence). CDR3 length: 13 amino acids. CDR3 in amino acids: CASSITGFQPQHF. The CDR3 region has the DNA TGTGCCAGTAGTATAACCGGGTTCCAACCCCAGCATTTT.

The CDR3 DNA reads TGTGCCAGCAGTTACTCGATCGGTGGGACTGAAGCTTTCTTT. Protein: CASSYSIGGTEAFF. The V gene is TRBV6-6, the J gene TRBJ1-1; D is ambiguous. CDR1 and CDR2 from the germline V gene are MNHNY and SVGAGI (reference sequence). The CDR3 is 14 residues long. V was shortened by 0 bases and J by 5 bases, with 10 bases between the two germline ends.

The chain is built from TRBV7-2 and TRBJ2-7, with no clear D. This CDR3 has 15 residues. The germline V gene encodes CDR1 SGHTA and CDR2 FQGNSA. V was cut by 5 bases and J by 3 bases, with 17 bases left in between. CDR3 in amino acids: CASSPDPTQDYEQYF. DNA for the CDR3: TGTGCCAGCAGCCCCGACCCCACTCAGGACTACGAGCAGTACTTC.